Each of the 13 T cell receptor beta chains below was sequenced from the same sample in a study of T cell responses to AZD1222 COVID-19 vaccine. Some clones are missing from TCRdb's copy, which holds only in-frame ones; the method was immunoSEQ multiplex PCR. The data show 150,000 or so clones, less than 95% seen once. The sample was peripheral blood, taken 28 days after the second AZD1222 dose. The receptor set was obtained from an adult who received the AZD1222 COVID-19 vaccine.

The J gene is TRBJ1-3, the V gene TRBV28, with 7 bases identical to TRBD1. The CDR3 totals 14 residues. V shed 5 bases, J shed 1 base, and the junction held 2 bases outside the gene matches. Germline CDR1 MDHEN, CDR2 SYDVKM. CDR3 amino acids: CASSPGGSGNTIYF. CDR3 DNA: TGTGCCAGCAGTCCAGGGGGGTCTGGAAACACCATATATTTT.

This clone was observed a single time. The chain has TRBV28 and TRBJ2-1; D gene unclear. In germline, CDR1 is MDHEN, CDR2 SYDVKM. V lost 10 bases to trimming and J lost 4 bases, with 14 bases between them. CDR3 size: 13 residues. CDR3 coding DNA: TGTGCCACCGAGGACCTTCGGTACAATGAGCAGTTCTTC. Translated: CATEDLRYNEQFF.

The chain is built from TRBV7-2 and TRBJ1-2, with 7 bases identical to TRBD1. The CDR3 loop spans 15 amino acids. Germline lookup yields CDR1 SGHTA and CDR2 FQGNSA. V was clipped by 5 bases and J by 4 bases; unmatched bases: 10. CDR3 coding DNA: TGTGCCAGCAGCCCCGACAGGGCCCCTACCTATGGCTACACCTTC. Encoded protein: CASSPDRAPTYGYTF.

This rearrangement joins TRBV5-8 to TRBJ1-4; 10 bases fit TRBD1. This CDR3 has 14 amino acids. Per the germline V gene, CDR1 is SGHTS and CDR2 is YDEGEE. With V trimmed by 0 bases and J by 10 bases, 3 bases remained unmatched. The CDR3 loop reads CASSLDRDRGKLFF. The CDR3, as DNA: TGTGCCAGCAGCTTGGATCGGGACAGGGGAAAACTGTTTTTT. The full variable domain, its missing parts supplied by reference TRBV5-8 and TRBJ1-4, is EAGVTQSPTHLIKTRGQQATLRCSPISGHTSVYWYQQALGLGLQFLLWYDEGEERNRGNFPPRFSGRQFPNYSSELNVNALELEDSALYLCASSLDRDRGKLFFGSGTQLSVL.

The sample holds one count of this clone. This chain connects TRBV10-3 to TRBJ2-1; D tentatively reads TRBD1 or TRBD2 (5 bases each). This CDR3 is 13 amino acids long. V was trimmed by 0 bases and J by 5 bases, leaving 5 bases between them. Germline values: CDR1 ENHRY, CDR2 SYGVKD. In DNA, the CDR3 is TGTGCCATCAGTGAGTCGGGGGACAATGAGCAGTTCTTC. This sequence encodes CAISESGDNEQFF.

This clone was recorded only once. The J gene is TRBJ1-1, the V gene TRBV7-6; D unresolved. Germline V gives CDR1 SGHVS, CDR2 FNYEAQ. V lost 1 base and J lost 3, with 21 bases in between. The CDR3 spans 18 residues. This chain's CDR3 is CASSLESSRLGGYTEAFF. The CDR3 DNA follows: TGTGCCAGCAGCTTAGAAAGTAGCCGATTGGGAGGGTACACTGAAGCTTTCTTT. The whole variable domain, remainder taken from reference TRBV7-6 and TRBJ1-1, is GAGVSQSPRYKVTKRGQDVALRCDPISGHVSLYWYRQALGQGPEFLTYFNYEAQQDKSGLPNDRFSAERPEGSISTLTIQRTEQRDSAMYRCASSLESSRLGGYTEAFFGQGTRLTVV.

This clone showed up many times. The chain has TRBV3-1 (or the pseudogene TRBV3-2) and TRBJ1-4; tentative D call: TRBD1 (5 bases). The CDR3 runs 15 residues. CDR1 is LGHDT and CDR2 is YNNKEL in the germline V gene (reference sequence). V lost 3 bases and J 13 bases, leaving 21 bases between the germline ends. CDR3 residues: CASSHRDRPLGGLFF. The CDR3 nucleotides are TGTGCCAGCAGCCACAGGGACCGACCCCTGGGTGGACTGTTTTTT.

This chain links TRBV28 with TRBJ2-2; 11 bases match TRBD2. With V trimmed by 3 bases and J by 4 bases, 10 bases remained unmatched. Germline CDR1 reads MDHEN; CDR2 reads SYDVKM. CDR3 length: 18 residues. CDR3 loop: CASSLISGGALGTGELFF. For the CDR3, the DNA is TGTGCCAGCAGTTTGATTAGCGGGGGGGCCTTGGGCACCGGGGAGCTGTTTTTT.

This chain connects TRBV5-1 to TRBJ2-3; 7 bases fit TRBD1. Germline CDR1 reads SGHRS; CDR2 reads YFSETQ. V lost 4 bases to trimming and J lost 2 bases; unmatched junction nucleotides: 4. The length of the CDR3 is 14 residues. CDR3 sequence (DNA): TGCGCCAGCAGCCTTCAGGGGGACACAGATACGCAGTATTTT. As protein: CASSLQGDTDTQYF.

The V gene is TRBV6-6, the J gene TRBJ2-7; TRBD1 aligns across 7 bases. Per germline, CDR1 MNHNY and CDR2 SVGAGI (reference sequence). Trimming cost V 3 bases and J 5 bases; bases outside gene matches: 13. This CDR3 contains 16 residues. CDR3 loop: CASSYGGNRGRNEQYF. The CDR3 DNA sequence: TGTGCCAGCAGTTATGGTGGCAACAGGGGTAGGAACGAGCAGTACTTC.

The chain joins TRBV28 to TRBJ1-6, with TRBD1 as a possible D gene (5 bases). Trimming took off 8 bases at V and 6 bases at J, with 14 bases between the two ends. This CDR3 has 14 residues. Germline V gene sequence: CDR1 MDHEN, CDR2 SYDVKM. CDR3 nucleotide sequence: TGTGCCAGCGGGGACTGGGGGAGTAATTCACCCCTCCACTTT. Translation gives CASGDWGSNSPLHF. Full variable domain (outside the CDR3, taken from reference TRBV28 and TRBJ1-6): DVKVTQSSRYLVKRTGEKVFLECVQDMDHENMFWYRQDPGLGLRLIYFSYDVKMKEKGDIPEGYSVSREKKERFSLILESASTNQTSMYLCASGDWGSNSPLHFGNGTRLTVT.

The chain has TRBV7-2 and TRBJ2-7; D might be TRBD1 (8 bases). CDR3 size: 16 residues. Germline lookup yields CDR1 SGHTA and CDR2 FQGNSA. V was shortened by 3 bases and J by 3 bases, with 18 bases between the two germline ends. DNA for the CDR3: TGTGCCAGCAGCTTCCGAGGACAGGGACTAAACTACGAGCAGTACTTC. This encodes CASSFRGQGLNYEQYF.

The CDR3 sequence: CATYLGGTYGYTF. The CDR3 region has the DNA TGTGCCACCTACCTCGGGGGCACCTATGGCTACACCTTC. The chain carries TRBV28 and TRBJ1-2, with a weak D call TRBD1 (6 bases). The CDR3 contains 13 residues. CDR1 and CDR2 from the germline V gene are MDHEN and SYDVKM. Trimming cost V 10 bases and J 4 bases, with 16 bases left between them.